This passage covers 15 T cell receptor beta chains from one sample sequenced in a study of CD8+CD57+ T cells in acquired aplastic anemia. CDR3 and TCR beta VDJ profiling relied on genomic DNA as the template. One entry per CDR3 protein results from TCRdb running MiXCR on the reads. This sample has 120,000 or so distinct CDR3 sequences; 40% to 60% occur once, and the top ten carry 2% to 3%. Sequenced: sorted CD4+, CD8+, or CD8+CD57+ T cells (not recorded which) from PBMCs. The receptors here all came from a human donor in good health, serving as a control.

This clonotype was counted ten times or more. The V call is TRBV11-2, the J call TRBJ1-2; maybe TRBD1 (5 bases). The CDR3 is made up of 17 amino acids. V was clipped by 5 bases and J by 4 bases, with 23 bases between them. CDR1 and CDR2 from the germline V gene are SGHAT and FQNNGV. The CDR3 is CASSPVRDRKDAYGYTF. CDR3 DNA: TGTGCCAGCAGCCCGGTCCGGGACCGCAAGGACGCCTATGGCTACACCTTC.

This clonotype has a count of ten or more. The DNA of the CDR3 is TGTGCCAGCAGCCCCCACTACGAGCAGTACTTC. Translating gives CASSPHYEQYF. The gene calls are TRBV5-5 and TRBJ2-7; D is unresolved. The germline V gene encodes CDR1 SGHKS and CDR2 YYEKEE (reference sequence). V lost 4 bases and J 3 bases, leaving 5 bases between the germline ends. There are 11 residues in the CDR3.

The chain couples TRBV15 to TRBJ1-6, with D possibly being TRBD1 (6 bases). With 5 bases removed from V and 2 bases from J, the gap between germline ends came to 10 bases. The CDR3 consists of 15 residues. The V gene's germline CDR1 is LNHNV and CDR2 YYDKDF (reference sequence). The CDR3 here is CATSPRGTYNSPLHF. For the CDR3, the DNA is TGTGCCACCAGCCCAAGGGGGACCTATAATTCACCCCTCCACTTT.

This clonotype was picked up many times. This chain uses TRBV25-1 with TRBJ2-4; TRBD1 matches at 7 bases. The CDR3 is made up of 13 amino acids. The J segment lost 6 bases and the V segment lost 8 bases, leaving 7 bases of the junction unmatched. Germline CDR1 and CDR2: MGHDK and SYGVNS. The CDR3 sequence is CASSQAGGNIQYF. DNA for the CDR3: TGTGCCAGCTCTCAGGCAGGGGGAAACATTCAGTACTTC.

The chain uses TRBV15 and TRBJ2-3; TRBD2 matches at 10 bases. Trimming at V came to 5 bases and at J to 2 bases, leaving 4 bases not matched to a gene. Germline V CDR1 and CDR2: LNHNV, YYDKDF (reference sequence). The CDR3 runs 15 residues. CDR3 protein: CATSVSGGPTDTQYF. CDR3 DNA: TGTGCCACCAGCGTTAGCGGGGGGCCCACAGATACGCAGTATTTT.

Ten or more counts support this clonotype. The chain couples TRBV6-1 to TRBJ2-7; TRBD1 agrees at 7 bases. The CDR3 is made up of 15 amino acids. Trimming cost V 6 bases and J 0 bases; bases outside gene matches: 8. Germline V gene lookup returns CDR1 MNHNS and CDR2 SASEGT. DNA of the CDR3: TGTGCCAGCAGCCTCGACAGGGAAAGCTCCTACGAGCAGTACTTC. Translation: CASSLDRESSYEQYF.

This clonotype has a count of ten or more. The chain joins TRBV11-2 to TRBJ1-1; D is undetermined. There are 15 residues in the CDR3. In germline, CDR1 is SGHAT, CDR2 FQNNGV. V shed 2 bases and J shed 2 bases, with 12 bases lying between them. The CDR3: CASSLRGVENTEAFF. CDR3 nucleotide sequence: TGTGCCAGCAGCTTACGAGGCGTGGAAAACACTGAAGCTTTCTTT.

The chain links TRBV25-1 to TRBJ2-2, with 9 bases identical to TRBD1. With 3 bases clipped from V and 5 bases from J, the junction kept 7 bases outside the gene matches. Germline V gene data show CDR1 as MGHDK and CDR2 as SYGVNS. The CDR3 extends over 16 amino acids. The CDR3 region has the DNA TGTGCCAGCAGTGACTCGGGACAGGGCCTTACCGGGGAGCTGTTTTTT. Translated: CASSDSGQGLTGELFF.

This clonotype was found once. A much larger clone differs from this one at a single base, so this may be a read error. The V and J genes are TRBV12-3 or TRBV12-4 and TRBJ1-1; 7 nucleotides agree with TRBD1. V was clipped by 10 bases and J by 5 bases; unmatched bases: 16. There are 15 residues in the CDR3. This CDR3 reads CATPGGQRVGTEAFF. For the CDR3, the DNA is TGTGCCACCCCTGGGGGACAGAGGGTTGGGACTGAAGCTTTCTTT.

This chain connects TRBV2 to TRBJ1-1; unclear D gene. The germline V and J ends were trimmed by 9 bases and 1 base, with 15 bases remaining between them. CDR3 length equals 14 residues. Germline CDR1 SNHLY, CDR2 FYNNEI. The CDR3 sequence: CASTRSSGNTEAFF. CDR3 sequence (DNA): TGTGCCAGTACCAGATCGTCAGGGAACACTGAAGCTTTCTTT.

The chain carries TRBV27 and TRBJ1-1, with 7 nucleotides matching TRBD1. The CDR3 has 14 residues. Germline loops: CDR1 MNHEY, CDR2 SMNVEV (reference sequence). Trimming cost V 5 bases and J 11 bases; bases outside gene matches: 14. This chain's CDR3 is CASSPTTGRPWAFF. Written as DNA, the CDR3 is TGTGCCAGCAGTCCGACGACAGGGAGACCTTGGGCTTTCTTT.

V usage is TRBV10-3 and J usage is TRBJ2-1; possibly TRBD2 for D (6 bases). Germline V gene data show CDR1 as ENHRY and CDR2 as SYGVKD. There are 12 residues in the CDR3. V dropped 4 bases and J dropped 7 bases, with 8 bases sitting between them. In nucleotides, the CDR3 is TGTGCCATCAGTGTGGAGGGAAATGAGCAGTTCTTC. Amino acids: CAISVEGNEQFF.

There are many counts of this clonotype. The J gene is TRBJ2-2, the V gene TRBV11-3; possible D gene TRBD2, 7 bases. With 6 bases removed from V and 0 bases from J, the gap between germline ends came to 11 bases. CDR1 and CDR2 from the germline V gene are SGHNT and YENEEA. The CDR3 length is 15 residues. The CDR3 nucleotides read TGTGCCAGCAGAGGGGGGGGCACGAACACCGGGGAGCTGTTTTTT. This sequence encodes CASRGGGTNTGELFF. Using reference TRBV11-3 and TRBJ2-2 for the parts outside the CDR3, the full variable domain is EAGVVQSPRYKIIEKKQPVAFWCNPISGHNTLYWYLQNLGQGPELLIRYENEEAVDDSQLPKDRFSAERLKGVDSTLKIQPAELGDSAVYLCASRGGGTNTGELFFGEGSRLTVL.

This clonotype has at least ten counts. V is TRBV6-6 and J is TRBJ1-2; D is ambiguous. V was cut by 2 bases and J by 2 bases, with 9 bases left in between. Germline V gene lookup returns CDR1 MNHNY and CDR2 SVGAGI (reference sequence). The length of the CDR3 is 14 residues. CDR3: CASSYERKNYGYTF. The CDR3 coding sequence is TGTGCCAGCAGTTACGAGAGGAAGAACTATGGCTACACCTTC.

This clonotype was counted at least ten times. CDR3 in amino acids: CASRGGAPQETQYF. The DNA for the CDR3 is TGTGCCAGCAGGGGAGGGGCCCCCCAAGAGACCCAGTACTTC. The gene calls are TRBV2 and TRBJ2-5; 7 bases agree with TRBD2. Germline V gene data show CDR1 as SNHLY and CDR2 as FYNNEI. Germline trimming cut 6 bases from V and 1 base from J; bases unmatched to any gene: 5. The CDR3 is made up of 14 amino acids.